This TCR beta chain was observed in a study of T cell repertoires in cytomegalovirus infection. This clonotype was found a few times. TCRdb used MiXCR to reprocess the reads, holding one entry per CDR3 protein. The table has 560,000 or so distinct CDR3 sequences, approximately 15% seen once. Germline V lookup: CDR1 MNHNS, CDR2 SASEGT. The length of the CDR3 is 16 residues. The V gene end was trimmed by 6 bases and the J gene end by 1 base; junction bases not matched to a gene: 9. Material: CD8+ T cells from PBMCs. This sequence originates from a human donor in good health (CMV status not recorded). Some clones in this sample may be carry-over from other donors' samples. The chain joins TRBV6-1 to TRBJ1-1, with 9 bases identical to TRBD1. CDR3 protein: CASSTDRGVRNTEAFF. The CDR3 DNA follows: TGTGCCAGCAGCACGGACAGGGGAGTTCGGAACACTGAAGCTTTCTTT.